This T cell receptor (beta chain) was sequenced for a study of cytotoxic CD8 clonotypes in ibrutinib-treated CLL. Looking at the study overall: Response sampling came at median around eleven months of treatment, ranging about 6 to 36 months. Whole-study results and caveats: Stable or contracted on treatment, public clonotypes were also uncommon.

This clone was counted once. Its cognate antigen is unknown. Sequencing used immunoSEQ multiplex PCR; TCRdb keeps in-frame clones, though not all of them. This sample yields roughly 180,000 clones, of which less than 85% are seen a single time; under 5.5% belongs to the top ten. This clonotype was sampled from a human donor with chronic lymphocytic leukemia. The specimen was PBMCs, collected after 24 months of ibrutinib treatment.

CDR3: CASRGTSGRRGPYEQYF. The CDR3 coding sequence is TGTGCCAGCAGGGGGACTAGCGGGAGAAGAGGACCCTACGAGCAGTACTTC. V and J are TRBV2 and TRBJ2-7, with 14 bases that match TRBD2. The V segment lost 6 bases and the J segment 2 bases; nucleotides outside the gene matches: 9. This CDR3 contains 17 residues. The germline V gene encodes CDR1 SNHLY and CDR2 FYNNEI.